These 17 T cell receptor beta chains share one sample of origin, sequenced in a study of human T cells and chemical hapten exposure. Time point given: pre-sensitization, week 0. As for treatment: therapeutic diphenylcyclopropenone sensitization with weekly scalp DPC. TCRdb redid the calling of the RACE reads with MiXCR, one entry per CDR3 protein. Altogether roughly 260,000 distinct CDR3 sequences are present, approximately 8.6% being singletons, with the ten largest covering roughly 2.5%. The input for sequencing was whole blood, taken in connection with sensitization to the hapten diphenylcyclopropenone (DPC). The source is a woman in her thirties or forties with alopecia areata. Some clones in this sample may be carry-over from other donors' samples.

The chain combines TRBV1 with TRBJ2-3; the D call in the table, TRBD2, was not verified against the DNA. TRBV1 is noted as a pseudogene. The CDR3 totals 18 residues. CDR3 DNA sequence: TGCACCAGCAGCCAAGATCGATCTAGCGGGAGGGCAACAGATACGCAGTATTTT. It yields the protein CTSSQDRSSGRATDTQYF.

This clonotype was found a few times. The V call is TRBV28, the J call TRBJ2-7, with D possibly called TRBD1 or TRBD2 (6 bases each). Looked up from germline, CDR1 is MDHEN and CDR2 is SYDVKM. The CDR3 covers 14 residues. Trimming took 7 bases from V and 2 from J, leaving 15 bases between them. CDR3 loop: CASKGGTFAYEQYF. For the CDR3, the DNA is TGTGCCAGCAAAGGGGGGACATTCGCCTACGAGCAGTACTTC.

The J gene is TRBJ2-7, the V gene TRBV27; 8 bases agree with TRBD2. V was pared by 5 bases and J by 2 bases, with 5 bases of the junction left unmatched. This CDR3 has 14 residues. Germline V gives CDR1 MNHEY, CDR2 SMNVEV (reference sequence). DNA of the CDR3: TGTGCCAGCAGTAGCGGGAGAGGGCCCTACGAGCAGTACTTC. Amino acids: CASSSGRGPYEQYF.

The chain uses TRBV7-9 and TRBJ2-7, with D tentatively TRBD1 (5 bases). The germline CDR1 and CDR2 sequences are SEHNR and FQNEAQ (reference sequence). CDR3 length: 14 residues. Trimming shortened V by 5 bases and J by 3 bases, and 14 bases separated the two germline ends. The CDR3 coding sequence is TGTGCCAGCAGCCCCTGGGCAGGGAACTACGAGCAGTACTTC. As protein: CASSPWAGNYEQYF.

The V and J genes are TRBV3-1 and TRBJ1-2; D remains ambiguous. V lost 0 bases, J lost 4 bases, and 9 bases lay in between. Germline V lookup: CDR1 LGHDT, CDR2 YNNKEL (reference sequence). The CDR3 covers 14 residues. The CDR3 is CASSQEGTFYGYTF. CDR3 coding DNA: TGTGCCAGCAGCCAAGAGGGCACTTTCTATGGCTACACCTTC.

The chain has TRBV7-9 and TRBJ1-5; TRBD1 agrees at 7 bases. The CDR3 loop spans 15 amino acids. Germline assignment: CDR1 SEHNR and CDR2 FQNEAQ (reference sequence). Trimming cost V 4 bases and J 5 bases; bases outside gene matches: 8. DNA for the CDR3: TGTGCCAGCAGCTGCCGGGACAGAAAGGATCAGCCCCAGCATTTT. Translated, it gives CASSCRDRKDQPQHF.

Details on this clonotype: This may be a read error, as it is one base from a much larger clone. The chain carries TRBV20-1 and TRBJ2-4; 10 nucleotides agree with TRBD2. Germline V gene lookup returns CDR1 DFQATT and CDR2 SNEGSKA (reference sequence). CDR3 length equals 17 residues. Trimming at V came to 1 base and at J to 8 bases, leaving 14 bases not matched to a gene. The CDR3 nucleotides read TGCAGTGCTAGAGCACCCCCGGCTAGCGGGAGAATGTACATTCAGTACTTC. Its translation is CSARAPPASGRMYIQYF.

In this sample, this clonotype turned up many times. The chain recombines TRBV7-2 with TRBJ1-1; no firm D call. CDR1 and CDR2 (germline): SGHTA, FQGNSA. V lost 3 bases and J 0 bases, leaving 5 bases between the germline ends. CDR3 length: 13 residues. The CDR3 is CASSFGMNTEAFF. In DNA form, the CDR3 reads TGTGCCAGCAGCTTTGGCATGAACACTGAAGCTTTCTTT.

This clonotype appeared many times. V is TRBV11-2 and J is TRBJ2-1, with 8 bases lining up with TRBD1. Germline CDR1 is SGHAT and CDR2 is FQNNGV. The V and J ends lost 1 base and 5 bases, in that order; junction bases with no gene match: 7. The CDR3 runs 16 residues. The CDR3 is CASSLVSGQADNEQFF. CDR3 coding DNA: TGTGCCAGCAGCTTAGTTTCGGGACAGGCGGACAATGAGCAGTTCTTC.

The chain is built from TRBV20-1 and TRBJ2-5, with 9 bases lining up with TRBD1. Per germline, CDR1 DFQATT and CDR2 SNEGSKA (reference sequence). The ends lost 6 bases at V and 0 bases at J; junction bases unmatched: 11. This CDR3 has 16 residues. CDR3: CSALRTGASYQETQYF. CDR3 nucleotide sequence: TGCAGTGCCCTCAGGACAGGGGCCTCGTACCAAGAGACCCAGTACTTC.

The sample holds many counts of this clonotype. V usage is TRBV7-2 and J usage is TRBJ2-1; D uncertain. Looked up from germline, CDR1 is SGHTA and CDR2 is FQGNSA. V was shortened by 4 bases and J by 6 bases, with 7 bases between the two germline ends. The CDR3 has 12 residues. In DNA, the CDR3 is TGTGCCAGCAGCTGGAGAAGCAATGAGCAGTTCTTC. Its protein is CASSWRSNEQFF.

This rearrangement joins TRBV6-2 or TRBV6-3 to TRBJ2-4; D is possibly TRBD1 (6 bases). The CDR3 is made up of 14 amino acids. CDR1 and CDR2 from the germline V gene are MNHEY and SVGEGT. Trimming took off 7 bases at V and 8 bases at J, with 18 bases between the two ends. CDR3: CASTPKGESYIQYF. CDR3 nucleotides: TGTGCCAGCACTCCAAAGGGGGAGTCCTACATTCAGTACTTC.

The V and J genes are TRBV4-1 and TRBJ1-4; no reliable D call. CDR1 MGHRA and CDR2 YSYEKL come from the germline V gene. The CDR3 extends over 15 amino acids. The V end lost 2 bases, the J end lost 1 base, and 8 bases lay between the germline ends. CDR3 nucleotide sequence: TGCGCCAGCAGCCAATTCGCTGGAACTAATGAAAAACTGTTTTTT. It specifies CASSQFAGTNEKLFF.

This clonotype was picked up many times. This chain's CDR3 is CSTKPAGVYNEQFF. CDR3 sequence (DNA): TGCAGCACCAAGCCGGCAGGAGTCTACAATGAGCAGTTCTTC. The chain couples TRBV29-1 to TRBJ2-1; D not certain. Germline-derived CDR1 and CDR2 are SQVTM and ANQGSEA. This CDR3 is 14 amino acids long. The V gene lost 8 bases and the J gene lost 3 bases, with 17 bases spanning the gap.

This clonotype has more than one count but fewer than ten. The V gene is TRBV28, the J gene TRBJ2-7, with TRBD2 matching 9 bases. J was trimmed by 7 bases and V by 4 bases; bases with no gene match: 14. The CDR3 is 16 residues long. Per the germline V gene, CDR1 is MDHEN and CDR2 is SYDVKM. CDR3 residues: CASSSASGIRPGEQYF. The CDR3 coding sequence is TGTGCCAGCAGTTCCGCTAGCGGGATAAGACCGGGGGAGCAGTACTTC.

The chain uses TRBV7-2 and TRBJ2-2; D remains ambiguous. Germline CDR1 and CDR2: SGHTA and FQGNSA. CDR3 size: 15 residues. V gave up 3 bases and J gave up 0 bases, with 8 bases separating them. DNA of the CDR3: TGTGCCAGCAGCTTCGGAGCCACGAACACCGGGGAGCTGTTTTTT. This gives the protein CASSFGATNTGELFF.

This clonotype was seen at least ten times. The chain combines TRBV24-1 with TRBJ2-3, with D unresolved. Trimming shortened V by 4 bases and J by 2 bases, and 9 bases separated the two germline ends. There are 14 residues in the CDR3. CDR1 KGHDR and CDR2 SFDVKD come from the germline V gene. CDR3 nucleotide sequence: TGTGCCACCAGTGACTCCTCTTCCACAGATACGCAGTATTTT. This sequence encodes CATSDSSSTDTQYF.